This T cell receptor (beta chain) comes out of a study of OX40 agonist ivuxolimab in advanced cancers. Overall study: Of the participants, approximately 38% had some prior anti-PD-1, anti-PD-L1 or anti-CTLA-4 therapy, which was allowed. Study-wide findings and caveats: Among patients with partial responses at 0.1-3.0 mg/kg, clonal expansion was among the lowest. At 0.1 to 3.0 mg/kg and by week 6, clonal expansion occurred in CD4+ and CD8+ blood T cells.

Systemic immunosuppression or autoimmune disease history was grounds to exclude patients. Clones were read by immunoSEQ multiplex PCR, and TCRdb kept only the in-frame ones, dropping some. In the table there are about 79,000 clones, 70% to 90% of which are singletons. This clone showed up just a few times. Its cognate antigen is unknown. Between the trimmed V and J ends, which lost 8 bases and 6 bases, there was a span of 13 bases. Germline V CDR1 and CDR2: SNHLY, FYNNEI. The CDR3 is 12 amino acids. The rearrangement uses TRBV2 and TRBJ1-2; no firm D call. The starting material was CD4+ or CD8+ T cells sorted from blood, obtained in a trial of the OX40 agonist ivuxolimab. The sequence was obtained from an adult with an advanced solid tumor such as melanoma, head and neck, liver or kidney cancer. CDR3 in amino acids: CASGSLIDGYTF. CDR3 DNA: TGTGCCAGCGGCAGCCTTATAGATGGCTACACCTTC.